This T cell receptor (beta chain) was identified during a study of blood T cell repertoires in COVID-19. CDR3 length: 15 residues. Germline values: CDR1 SEHNR, CDR2 FQNEAQ (reference sequence). V lost 3 bases and J 4 bases, leaving 13 bases between the germline ends. Only in-frame clones appear in the TCRdb table, and some are missing; sequencing was by immunoSEQ multiplex PCR. In the table there are roughly 300,000 clones, about 90% of which are singletons. The rearrangement uses TRBV7-9 and TRBJ2-1, with a weak D call TRBD2 (6 bases). The sequence derives from a woman aged 25 to 39 who had recovered from COVID-19. Sequencing input: PBMCs or T cells enriched from blood (not recorded which). CDR3: CASSFVLAGYNEQFF. The CDR3 nucleotides are TGTGCCAGCAGCTTTGTACTAGCAGGGTACAATGAGCAGTTCTTC.